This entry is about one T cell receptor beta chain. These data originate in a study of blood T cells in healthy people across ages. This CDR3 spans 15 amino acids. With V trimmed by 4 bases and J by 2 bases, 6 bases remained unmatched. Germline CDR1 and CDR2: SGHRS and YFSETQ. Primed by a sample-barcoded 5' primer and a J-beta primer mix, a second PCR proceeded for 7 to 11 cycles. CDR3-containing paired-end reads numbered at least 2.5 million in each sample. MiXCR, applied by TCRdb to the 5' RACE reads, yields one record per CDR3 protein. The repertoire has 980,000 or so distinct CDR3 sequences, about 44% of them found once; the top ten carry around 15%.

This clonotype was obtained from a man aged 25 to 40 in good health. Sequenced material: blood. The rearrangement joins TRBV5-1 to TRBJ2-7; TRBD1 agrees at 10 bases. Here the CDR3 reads CASSPGDRGPYEQYF. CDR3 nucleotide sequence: TGCGCCAGCAGCCCTGGGGACAGGGGACCCTACGAGCAGTACTTC. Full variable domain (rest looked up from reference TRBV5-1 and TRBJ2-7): KAGVTQTPRYLIKTRGQQVTLSCSPISGHRSVSWYQQTPGQGLQFLFEYFSETQRNKGNFPGRFSGRQFSNSRSEMNVSTLELGDSALYLCASSPGDRGPYEQYFGPGTRLTVT.